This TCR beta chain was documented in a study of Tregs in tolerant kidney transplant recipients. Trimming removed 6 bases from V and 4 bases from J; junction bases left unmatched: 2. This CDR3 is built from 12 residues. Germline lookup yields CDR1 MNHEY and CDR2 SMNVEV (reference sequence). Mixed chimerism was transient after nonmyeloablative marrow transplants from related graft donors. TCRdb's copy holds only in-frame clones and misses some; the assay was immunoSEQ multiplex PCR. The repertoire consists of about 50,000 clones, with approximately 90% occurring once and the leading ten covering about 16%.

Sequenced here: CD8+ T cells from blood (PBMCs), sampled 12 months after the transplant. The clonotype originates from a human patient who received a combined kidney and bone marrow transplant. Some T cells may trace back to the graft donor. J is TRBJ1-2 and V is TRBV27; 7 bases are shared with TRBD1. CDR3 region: CASRGQAYGYTF. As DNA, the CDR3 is TGTGCCAGCAGAGGACAGGCCTATGGCTACACCTTC.